The 8 T cell receptor beta chains presented below share a single source sample, sequenced in a study of T cell changes during pregnancy in multiple sclerosis. Profiling relied on immunoSEQ multiplex PCR, and the TCRdb table lists in-frame clones only, not all of them. The data contain tens of thousands of clones, under 95% of them singletons. The sequenced sample was peripheral blood, obtained in the third trimester of pregnancy. The receptors shown here come from a female donor with multiple sclerosis, enrolled in a pregnancy study.

The CDR3 bases are TGTGCCATCATGGGAGGGCCCTACAATGAGCAGTTCTTC. Translation gives CAIMGGPYNEQFF. V is TRBV10-3 and J is TRBJ2-1; 7 bases line up with TRBD2. V was clipped by 7 bases and J by 2 bases; unmatched bases: 2. Germline V gene lookup returns CDR1 ENHRY and CDR2 SYGVKD. The CDR3 totals 13 residues.

The genes are TRBV28 and TRBJ2-7, with TRBD1 identical over 8 bases. The trim removed 6 bases at V and 1 base at J, leaving 2 bases unmatched. This CDR3 spans 13 amino acids. Germline CDR1 reads MDHEN; CDR2 reads SYDVKM. The CDR3 spells CASRRTGSYEQYF. Written as DNA, the CDR3 is TGTGCCAGCAGGAGGACAGGGTCCTACGAGCAGTACTTC.

CDR3 region: CASSRDRGLGEQYF. Here the CDR3 DNA reads TGTGCCAGCTCACGGGACAGGGGGCTTGGGGAGCAGTACTTC. The V gene is TRBV18, the J gene TRBJ2-7, with 12 bases lining up with TRBD1. In germline, CDR1 is KGHSH, CDR2 LQKENI. This CDR3 is 14 amino acids long. Germline trimming cut 4 bases from V and 7 bases from J; bases unmatched to any gene: 5.

The genes are TRBV6-5 and TRBJ2-2; perhaps TRBD2 as D (5 bases). The V end lost 4 bases, the J end lost 5 bases, and 14 bases lay between the germline ends. Germline V lookup: CDR1 MNHEY, CDR2 SVGAGI. This CDR3 has 15 residues. CDR3 DNA sequence: TGTGCCAGCAGTTCGAGTCCCCGGGGAACCGGGGAGCTGTTTTTT. Protein sequence: CASSSSPRGTGELFF.

The rearrangement joins TRBV7-9 to TRBJ1-1; D remains unclear. Germline loops: CDR1 SEHNR, CDR2 FQNEAQ (reference sequence). The CDR3 runs to 13 residues. V dropped 2 bases and J dropped 4 bases, with 8 bases sitting between them. This CDR3 reads CASSLLPGTEAFF. The CDR3, as DNA: TGTGCCAGCAGCTTACTCCCGGGCACTGAAGCTTTCTTT.

The rearrangement joins TRBV30 to TRBJ1-6; 7 bases line up with TRBD1. Germline V gives CDR1 GTSNPN, CDR2 SVGIG (reference sequence). The CDR3 runs 12 residues. With V trimmed by 5 bases and J by 10 bases, 5 bases remained unmatched. The DNA for the CDR3 is TGTGCCTGGCGACAGGGAGAATCACCCCTCCACTTT. Translated: CAWRQGESPLHF.

The rearrangement joins TRBV10-3 to TRBJ2-7; no reliable D call. Germline V gene sequence: CDR1 ENHRY, CDR2 SYGVKD. Trimming removed 2 bases at V and 2 bases at J, with 10 bases between. CDR3 length: 14 amino acids. CDR3 amino acids: CAISEGQATYEQYF. The CDR3, as DNA: TGTGCCATCAGTGAGGGCCAGGCCACCTACGAGCAGTACTTC.

This clone was detected once. This chain connects TRBV28 to TRBJ1-2; D uncertain. V dropped 3 bases and J dropped 4 bases, with 12 bases sitting between them. Germline V lookup: CDR1 MDHEN, CDR2 SYDVKM. CDR3 size: 14 residues. CDR3: CASSLVIAFYGYTF. The DNA of the CDR3 is TGTGCCAGCAGTTTGGTCATAGCCTTCTATGGCTACACCTTC.